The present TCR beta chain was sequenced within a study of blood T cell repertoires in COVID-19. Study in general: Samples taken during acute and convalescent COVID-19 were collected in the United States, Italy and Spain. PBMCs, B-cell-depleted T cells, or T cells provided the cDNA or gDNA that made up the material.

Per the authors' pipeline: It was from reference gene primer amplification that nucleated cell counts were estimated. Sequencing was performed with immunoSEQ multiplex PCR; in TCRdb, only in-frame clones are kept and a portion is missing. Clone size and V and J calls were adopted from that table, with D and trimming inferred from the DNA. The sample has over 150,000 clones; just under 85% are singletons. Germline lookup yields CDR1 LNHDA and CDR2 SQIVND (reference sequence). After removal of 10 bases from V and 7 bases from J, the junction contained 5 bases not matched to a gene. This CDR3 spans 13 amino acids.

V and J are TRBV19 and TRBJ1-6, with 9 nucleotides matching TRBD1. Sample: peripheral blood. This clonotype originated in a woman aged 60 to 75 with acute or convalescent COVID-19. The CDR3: CATTTGGNSPLHF. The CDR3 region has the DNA TGTGCCACTACGACAGGGGGAAATTCACCCCTCCACTTT.